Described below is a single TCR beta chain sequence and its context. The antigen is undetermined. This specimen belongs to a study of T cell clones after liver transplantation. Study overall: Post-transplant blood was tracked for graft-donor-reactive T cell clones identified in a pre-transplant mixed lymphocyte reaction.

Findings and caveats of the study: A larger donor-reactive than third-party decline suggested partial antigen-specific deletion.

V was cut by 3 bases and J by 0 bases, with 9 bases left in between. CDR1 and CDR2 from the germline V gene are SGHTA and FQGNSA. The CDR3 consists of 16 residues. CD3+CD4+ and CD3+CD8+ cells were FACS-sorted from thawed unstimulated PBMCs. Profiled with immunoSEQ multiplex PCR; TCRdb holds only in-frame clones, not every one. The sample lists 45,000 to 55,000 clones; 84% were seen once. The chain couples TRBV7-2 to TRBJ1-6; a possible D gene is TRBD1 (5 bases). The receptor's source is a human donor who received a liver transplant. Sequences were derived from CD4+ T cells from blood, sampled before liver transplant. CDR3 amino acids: CASSFGAGSYNSPLHF. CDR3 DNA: TGTGCCAGCAGCTTCGGGGCGGGCTCCTATAATTCACCCCTCCACTTT.